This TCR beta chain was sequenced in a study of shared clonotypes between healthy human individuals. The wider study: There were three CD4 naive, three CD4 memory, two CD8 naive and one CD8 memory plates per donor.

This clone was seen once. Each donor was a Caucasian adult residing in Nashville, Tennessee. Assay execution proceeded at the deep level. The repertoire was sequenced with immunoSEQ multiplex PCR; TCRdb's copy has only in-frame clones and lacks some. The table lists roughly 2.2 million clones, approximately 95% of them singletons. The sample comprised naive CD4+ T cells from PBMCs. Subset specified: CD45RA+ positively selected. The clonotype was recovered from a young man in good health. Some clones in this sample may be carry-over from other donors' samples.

CDR3 DNA: TGTGCCAGCAGCCTGAGTGGCTTTCACTCCTACAATGAGCAGTTCTTC. Protein product: CASSLSGFHSYNEQFF. V is TRBV5-5 and J is TRBJ2-1; no definite D call. V gave up 4 bases and J gave up 0 bases, with 14 bases separating them. The CDR3 is 16 residues long. CDR1 and CDR2 from the germline V gene are SGHKS and YYEKEE (reference sequence). Combining the CDR3 with reference TRBV5-5 and TRBJ2-1 gives the whole variable domain DAGVTQSPTHLIKTRGQQVTLRCSPISGHKSVSWYQQVLGQGPQFIFQYYEKEERGRGNFPDRFSARQFPNYSSELNVNALLLGDSALYLCASSLSGFHSYNEQFFGPGTRLTVL.